The 13 T cell receptor beta chains below all came from one sample that was sequenced in a study of PD-1 blockade in classical Hodgkin lymphoma. Assay used: immunoSEQ multiplex PCR; TCRdb lists only in-frame clones, some missing. The repertoire holds fewer than 25,000 clones, with approximately 80% as singletons. Each of the patients experienced relapse following autologous stem cell transplantation, and their brentuximab vedotin exposure differed. Source: peripheral blood mononuclear cells (PBMCs), taken before the second cycle of nivolumab. These receptor sequences come from a human donor with classical Hodgkin lymphoma.

This sequence joins TRBV9 and TRBJ1-4, with TRBD1 as a possible D gene (5 bases). Germline CDR1 is SGDLS and CDR2 is YYNGEE. The CDR3 runs 15 residues. V dropped 4 bases and J dropped 7 bases, with 17 bases sitting between them. CDR3 sequence (DNA): TGTGCCAGCAGCCCAGACCGCGTAAGGGGTGAAAAACTGTTTTTT. Its translation: CASSPDRVRGEKLFF.

Only one count was recorded for this clone. The V gene is TRBV4-3, the J gene TRBJ2-1; D might be TRBD2 (5 bases). The CDR3 length is 15 residues. CDR1 LGHNA and CDR2 YSLEER come from the germline V gene. Deletions cut 0 bases from V and 5 bases from J, with 11 bases between. The CDR3 spells CASSQERSGNNEQFF. The CDR3 coding sequence is TGCGCCAGCAGCCAAGAGAGATCGGGGAACAATGAGCAGTTCTTC.

This clone has more than one count but fewer than ten. V usage is TRBV9 and J usage is TRBJ1-3; no clear D. CDR1 and CDR2 (germline): SGDLS, YYNGEE. Trimming left V 0 bases short and J 7 bases short, with 2 bases between. This CDR3 is built from 11 residues. The CDR3 DNA sequence: TGTGCCAGCAGCGTAGTGAACACCATATATTTT. Encoded protein: CASSVVNTIYF.

This clone was detected a few times. The chain carries TRBV2 and TRBJ1-3; 7 bases are shared with TRBD1. V was clipped by 5 bases and J by 0 bases; unmatched bases: 10. This CDR3 comprises 17 residues. Germline CDR1 and CDR2: SNHLY and FYNNEI. CDR3 sequence: CASSLTGTDLSGNTIYF. The CDR3 DNA reads as TGTGCCAGCAGTTTGACAGGGACAGACCTCTCTGGAAACACCATATATTTT.

This chain uses TRBV6-1 with TRBJ1-2; no clear D. Germline CDR1 MNHNS, CDR2 SASEGT. Trimming left V 1 base short and J 2 bases short, with 14 bases between. CDR3 length: 16 residues. CDR3 DNA: TGTGCCAGCAGTGAAGTTGGGCAGCCGAGAAACTATGGCTACACCTTC. Protein: CASSEVGQPRNYGYTF.

The genes are TRBV7-2 and TRBJ2-4; TRBD1 matches 9 bases. J gave up 7 bases and V 6 bases, and 10 bases lay outside the gene matches. This CDR3 has 15 residues. The V gene's germline CDR1 is SGHTA and CDR2 FQGNSA. CDR3 nucleotide sequence: TGTGCCAGCAGTCCCGGGACAGGGCCTGGGAACATTCAGTACTTC. It specifies CASSPGTGPGNIQYF. Looking up the rest from reference TRBV7-2 and TRBJ2-4 gives the full variable domain: GAGVSQSPSNKVTEKGKDVELRCDPISGHTALYWYRQSLGQGLEFLIYFQGNSAPDKSGLPSDRFSAERTGGSVSTLTIQRTQQEDSAVYLCASSPGTGPGNIQYFGAGTRLSVL.

The CDR3, as DNA: TGTGCCAGCAGTTTAGTAGACGGATATAGCAATCAGCCCCAGCATTTT. Translated, it gives CASSLVDGYSNQPQHF. The chain has TRBV28 and TRBJ1-5, with D hard to call. There are 16 residues in the CDR3. Germline V gives CDR1 MDHEN, CDR2 SYDVKM. The germline V and J ends were trimmed by 2 bases and 0 bases, with 11 bases remaining between them.

The CDR3, as DNA: TGTGCCAGCAGCGGACAAAGAACAGATACGCAGTATTTT. It translates to CASSGQRTDTQYF. V gene TRBV7-2 combines with J gene TRBJ2-3; D may be TRBD1 (5 bases). The V gene's germline CDR1 is SGHTA and CDR2 FQGNSA. Trimming left V 5 bases short and J 3 bases short, with 9 bases between. This CDR3 has 13 residues.

This chain uses TRBV5-5 with TRBJ2-3; tentative D call: TRBD2 (5 bases). Looked up from germline, CDR1 is SGHKS and CDR2 is YYEKEE (reference sequence). Trimming stripped 7 bases from V and 2 bases from J, with 14 bases between. The CDR3 length is 14 residues. The CDR3, as DNA: TGTGCCAGCGGAGGAAAGACATTCACAGATACGCAGTATTTT. It yields the protein CASGGKTFTDTQYF.

The chain employs TRBV6-6 and TRBJ2-5; D gene unclear. The last part of the DNA fits TRBJ2-7 better; the J call may be wrong. This CDR3 has 12 amino acids. Per germline, CDR1 MNHNY and CDR2 SVGAGI (reference sequence). The CDR3 here is CASSYERYEQYF. For the CDR3, the DNA is TGTGCCAGCAGTTACGAGCGCTACGAGCAGTACTTC.

This clone was detected a few times. The chain has TRBV28 and TRBJ2-5; D might be TRBD1 (5 bases). The V gene lost 2 bases and the J gene lost 2 bases, with 18 bases spanning the gap. CDR3 length equals 17 residues. CDR1 and CDR2 from the germline V gene are MDHEN and SYDVKM. CDR3 bases: TGTGCCAGCAGTTTACCATTTTTACAGGACCCACAAGAGACCCAGTACTTC. It encodes CASSLPFLQDPQETQYF.

This chain uses TRBV19 with TRBJ2-7, with TRBD1 matching 9 bases. The V gene's germline CDR1 is LNHDA and CDR2 SQIVND (reference sequence). Trimming took 5 bases from V and 3 from J; bases not matched to a gene: 2. The CDR3 totals 13 residues. As DNA, the CDR3 is TGTGCCAGTAGTCAGACAGGGGGCTACGAGCAGTACTTC. As protein: CASSQTGGYEQYF.

The chain combines TRBV7-9 with TRBJ2-7; tentatively, D is TRBD2 (6 bases). CDR3 length: 14 residues. CDR1 and CDR2 from the germline V gene are SEHNR and FQNEAQ (reference sequence). The V end lost 4 bases, the J end lost 2 bases, and 12 bases lay between the germline ends. CDR3 nucleotide sequence: TGTGCCAGCAGCTCCCGGGACTTTGCCTACGAGCAGTACTTC. Its protein product is CASSSRDFAYEQYF. The variable domain in full, completed from reference TRBV7-9 and TRBJ2-7, reads DTGVSQNPRHKITKRGQNVTFRCDPISEHNRLYWYRQTLGQGPEFLTYFQNEAQLEKSRLLSDRFSAERPKGSFSTLEIQRTEQGDSAMYLCASSSRDFAYEQYFGPGTRLTVT.